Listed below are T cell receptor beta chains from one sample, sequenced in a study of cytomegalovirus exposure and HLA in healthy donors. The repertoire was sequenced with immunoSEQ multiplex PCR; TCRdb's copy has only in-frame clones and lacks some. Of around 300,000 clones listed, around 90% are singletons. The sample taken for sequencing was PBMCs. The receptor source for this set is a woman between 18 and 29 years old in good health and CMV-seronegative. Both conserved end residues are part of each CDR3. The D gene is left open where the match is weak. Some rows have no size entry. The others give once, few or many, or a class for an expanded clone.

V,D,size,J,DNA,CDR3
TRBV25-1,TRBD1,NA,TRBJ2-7,TGTGCCAGCATATTCCCCCAACAGGGGGCAGAATTCTACGAGCAGTACTTC,CASIFPQQGAEFYEQYF
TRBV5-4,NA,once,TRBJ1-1,TGTGCCAGCAGCTTGGGAAGAGCTGAAGCTTTCTTT,CASSLGRAEAFF
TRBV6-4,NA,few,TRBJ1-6,TGTGCCAGCAGTGAGGAGGCGACCGGCTCACCCCTCCACTTT,CASSEEATGSPLHF
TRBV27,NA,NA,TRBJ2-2,TGTGCCAGCAGTCCTGAGTTGGGGGCCGCCAACACCGGGGAGCTGTTTTTT,CASSPELGAANTGELFF
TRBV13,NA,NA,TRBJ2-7,TGTGCCAGCAGCTTATTCTCAGGGCAAAGCTCCTACGAGCAGTACTTC,CASSLFSGQSSYEQYF
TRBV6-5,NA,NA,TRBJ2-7,TGTGCCAGCAGTTACTCGAGCGCTACTAACTACGAGCAGTACTTC,CASSYSSATNYEQYF
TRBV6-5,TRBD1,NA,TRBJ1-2,TGTGCCAGCAGTTACAGGGGACAGATAACTAACTATGGCTACACCTTC,CASSYRGQITNYGYTF
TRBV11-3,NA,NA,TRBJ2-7,TGTGCCAGCAGCTTAGGCCGTATGGGCGAGCAGTACTTC,CASSLGRMGEQYF
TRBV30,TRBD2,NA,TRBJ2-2,TGTGCCTGGTCAAACGGACTAGTATCGTCCGCCGGGGAGCTGTTTTTT,CAWSNGLVSSAGELFF
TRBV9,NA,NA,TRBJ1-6,TGTGCCAGCAGCCTCCGCGGAGCGCCCAATTCACCCCTCCACTTT,CASSLRGAPNSPLHF
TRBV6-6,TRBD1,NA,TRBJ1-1,TGTGCCAGCAGTTTCCCCGGGACAGGAGTAAACACTGAAGCTTTCTTT,CASSFPGTGVNTEAFF
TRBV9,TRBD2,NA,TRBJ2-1,TGTGCCAGCAGCGTCAGCGGGGGGGCCAGGAATGAGCAGTTCTTC,CASSVSGGARNEQFF
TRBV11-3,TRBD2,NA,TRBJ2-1,TGTGCCAGCAGCCAAACTAGCGGGGGGCCCTACAATGAGCAGTTCTTC,CASSQTSGGPYNEQFF
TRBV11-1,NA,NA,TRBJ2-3,TGTGCCAGCAGCTTAGAAGGACAGTTCACAGATACGCAGTATTTT,CASSLEGQFTDTQYF
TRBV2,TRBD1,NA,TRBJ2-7,TGTGCCGGAGGGACAGGGGGCTTTTACGAGCAGTACTTC,CAGGTGGFYEQYF
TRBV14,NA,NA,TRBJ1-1,TGTGCCAGCAGCCTCCTTAGGAACACTGAAGCTTTCTTT,CASSLLRNTEAFF
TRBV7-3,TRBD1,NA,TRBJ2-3,TGTGCCAGCAGCGAGGGGACAGGCACAGATACGCAGTATTTT,CASSEGTGTDTQYF
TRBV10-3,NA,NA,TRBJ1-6,TGTGCCATCAGTGCGAGCTCCTATAATTCACCCCTCCACTTT,CAISASSYNSPLHF
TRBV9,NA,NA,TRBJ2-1,TGTGCCAGCTCGGGGGGCACTGAGCAGTTCTTC,CASSGGTEQFF
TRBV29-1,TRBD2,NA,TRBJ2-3,TGCAGCGTTGCTGGGCTAGCGGGGGTCGACACAGATACGCAGTATTTT,CSVAGLAGVDTDTQYF
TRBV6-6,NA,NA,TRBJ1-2,TGTGCCAGCAGACTCCATAGAGGGAACGGCTACACCTTC,CASRLHRGNGYTF
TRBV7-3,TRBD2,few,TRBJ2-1,TGTGCCAGCAGCTTTGGCGGGGGGAATGAGCAGTTCTTC,CASSFGGGNEQFF
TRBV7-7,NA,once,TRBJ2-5,TGTGCCAGCAGCCCCGGGGAGACCCAGTACTTC,CASSPGETQYF
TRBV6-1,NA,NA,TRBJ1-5,TGTGCCACCTCAGTTCAGAGCAATCAGCCCCAGCATTTT,CATSVQSNQPQHF
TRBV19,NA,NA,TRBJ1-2,TGTGCCAGTAGTGCCCGACAGGAGCCTAACTATGGCTACACCTTC,CASSARQEPNYGYTF
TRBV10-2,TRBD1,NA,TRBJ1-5,TGCGCCAGCAGGGGGCAGGGGGTAAGTCAGCCCCAGCATTTT,CASRGQGVSQPQHF
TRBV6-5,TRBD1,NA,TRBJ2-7,TGTGCCAGCAGAAACCGGGACAGCTCCTACGAGCAGTACTTC,CASRNRDSSYEQYF
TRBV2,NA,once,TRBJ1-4,TGTGCCAGCAGTGAAGTCCGCGGTGAGAGCTGGGAAAAACTGTTTTTT,CASSEVRGESWEKLFF